This TCR beta chain was obtained from a study of shared T cell receptors in the human thymus. Trimming removed 1 base from V and 5 bases from J; junction bases left unmatched: 6. The CDR3 covers 16 residues. Looked up from germline, CDR1 is SGHDT and CDR2 is YYEEEE. Clones were sequenced by immunoSEQ multiplex PCR, and TCRdb holds only the in-frame ones, with some missing. Of more than 550,000 clones listed, more than 70% are singletons. The sample was also reused in another study, on human thymus T cells. From that report: Each of the donors was a healthy Finnish infant who was undergoing open corrective cardiac surgery for congenital heart defects. The study used thymus tissue resected during corrective heart surgery. Thymic and blood repertoires appeared to carry a bias in their V and J gene usage. Related studies found that unrelated individuals share highly overlapping thymic repertoires.

This chain joins TRBV5-6 and TRBJ2-2; the match to TRBD2 covers 9 bases. The clonotype comes from a boy less than two years old with a congenital heart defect. The sequenced material came from thymocytes. The CDR3: CASSLLGLAFTGELFF. In DNA form, the CDR3 reads TGTGCCAGCAGCTTGTTAGGACTAGCGTTTACCGGGGAGCTGTTTTTT. Full variable domain (rest looked up from reference TRBV5-6 and TRBJ2-2): DAGVTQSPTHLIKTRGQQVTLRCSPKSGHDTVSWYQQALGQGPQFIFQYYEEEERQRGNFPDRFSGHQFPNYSSELNVNALLLGDSALYLCASSLLGLAFTGELFFGEGSRLTVL.